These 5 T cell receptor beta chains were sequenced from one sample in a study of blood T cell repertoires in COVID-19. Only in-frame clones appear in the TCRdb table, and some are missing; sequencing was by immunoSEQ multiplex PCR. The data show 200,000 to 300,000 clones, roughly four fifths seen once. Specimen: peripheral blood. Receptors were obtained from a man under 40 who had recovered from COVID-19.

Here the CDR3 reads CASSLAGVTGDTQYF. CDR3 in DNA: TGTGCCAGCAGTTTAGCAGGGGTGACGGGGGATACGCAGTATTTT. The rearrangement links TRBV28 to TRBJ2-3; D possibly corresponds to TRBD1 (6 bases). V gave up 2 bases and J gave up 6 bases, with 15 bases separating them. Germline V gene data show CDR1 as MDHEN and CDR2 as SYDVKM. The CDR3 is 15 residues long.

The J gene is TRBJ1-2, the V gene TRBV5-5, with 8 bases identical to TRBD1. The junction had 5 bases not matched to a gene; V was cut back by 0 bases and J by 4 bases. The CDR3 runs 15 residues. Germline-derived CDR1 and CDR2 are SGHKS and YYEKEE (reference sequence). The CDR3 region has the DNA TGTGCCAGCAGCTTGGGACAGGGGCTTGGCTATGGCTACACCTTC. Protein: CASSLGQGLGYGYTF.

CDR3 protein: CASSAQGVNTGTEAFF. The CDR3 DNA reads TGTGCCAGCAGTGCCCAGGGGGTCAATACGGGAACTGAAGCTTTCTTT. The chain is built from TRBV2 and TRBJ1-1, with TRBD1 identical over 7 bases. The CDR3 contains 16 residues. CDR1 and CDR2 (germline): SNHLY, FYNNEI. The ends lost 4 bases at V and 5 bases at J; junction bases unmatched: 13.

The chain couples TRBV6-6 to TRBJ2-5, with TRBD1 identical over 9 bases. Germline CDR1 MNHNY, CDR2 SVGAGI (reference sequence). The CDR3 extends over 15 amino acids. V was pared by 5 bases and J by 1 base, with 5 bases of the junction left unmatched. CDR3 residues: CASSPTGGVQETQYF. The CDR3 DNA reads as TGTGCCAGCAGTCCCACAGGGGGCGTCCAAGAGACCCAGTACTTC.

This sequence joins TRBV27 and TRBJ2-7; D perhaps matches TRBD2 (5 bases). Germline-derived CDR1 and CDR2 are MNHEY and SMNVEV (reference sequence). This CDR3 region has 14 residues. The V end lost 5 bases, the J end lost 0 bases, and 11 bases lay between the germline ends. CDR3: CASSGTGSSYEQYF. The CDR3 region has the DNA TGTGCCAGCAGTGGTACGGGGAGCTCCTACGAGCAGTACTTC.